The source of this T cell receptor beta chain is a study of T cell repertoires in cytomegalovirus infection. Background on the study: Epitope selection comprised recently identified HLA-C-restricted CMV epitopes and well-studied HLA-B-restricted CMV epitopes. A matching HLA type, together with CMV infection, was signaled by public TCR beta signatures.

This CDR3 region has 17 residues. Deletions cut 2 bases from V and 0 bases from J, with 14 bases between. This clonotype was counted only a few times. Its antigen is unknown. TCRdb processed the reads anew with MiXCR; each CDR3 protein has one entry. The top ten clones hold roughly 50% of a sample with approximately 110,000 distinct CDR3 sequences, about 31% of them seen once. Findings and limits, study-wide: CMV-specific HLA-C-restricted TCR beta clonotypes dominated the ex vivo response.

This clonotype originated in a human donor in good health (CMV status not recorded). Some clones in this sample may be carry-over from other donors' samples. The sample in question was CD8+ T cells from cultured PBMCs, obtained from culture after CMV antigen stimulation. The chain recombines TRBV12-3 or TRBV12-4 with TRBJ2-1; weak D call: TRBD2 (5 bases). In nucleotides, the CDR3 is TGTGCCAGCAGTTTAAGTACGGGGATAGTCTCCTACAATGAGCAGTTCTTC. Residues: CASSLSTGIVSYNEQFF.